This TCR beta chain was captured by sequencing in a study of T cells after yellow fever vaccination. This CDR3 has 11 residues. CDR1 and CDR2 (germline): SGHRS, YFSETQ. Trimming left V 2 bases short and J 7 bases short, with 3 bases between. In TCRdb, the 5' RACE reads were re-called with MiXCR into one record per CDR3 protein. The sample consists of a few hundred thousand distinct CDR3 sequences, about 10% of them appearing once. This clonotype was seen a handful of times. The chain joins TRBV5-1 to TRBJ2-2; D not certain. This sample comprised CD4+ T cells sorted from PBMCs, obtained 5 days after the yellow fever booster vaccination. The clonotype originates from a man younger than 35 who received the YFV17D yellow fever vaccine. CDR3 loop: CASSFNGELFF. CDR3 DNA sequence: TGCGCCAGCAGCTTTAACGGGGAGCTGTTTTTT. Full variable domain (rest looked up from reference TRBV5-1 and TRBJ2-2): KAGVTQTPRYLIKTRGQQVTLSCSPISGHRSVSWYQQTPGQGLQFLFEYFSETQRNKGNFPGRFSGRQFSNSRSEMNVSTLELGDSALYLCASSFNGELFFGEGSRLTVL.